Detailed here is one T cell receptor beta chain. What it binds is unknown. Germline lookup yields CDR1 SGHDN and CDR2 FVKESK. The CDR3 length is 15 residues. V gave up 4 bases and J gave up 4 bases, with 15 bases separating them. The record originates from a study of PD-1 blockade in classical Hodgkin lymphoma. As for the study in general: The study gave patients nivolumab 3 mg/kg intravenously every 2 weeks.

Findings and limits, study-wide: Patients starting nivolumab under 1 year after ASCT were excluded. Relapsed/refractory patients reportedly had the lowest baseline TCR diversity, below newly diagnosed patients, who were below healthy donors.

Time point meaning: cycle 4 day 1 (C4D1), after less than 7 weeks of nivolumab. The patients all showed relapse after autologous stem cell transplantation, while their brentuximab vedotin exposure varied. Only in-frame clones appear in the TCRdb table, and some are missing; sequencing was by immunoSEQ multiplex PCR. The sample has about 90,000 clones; over 75% are singletons. This specimen consisted of peripheral blood mononuclear cells (PBMCs), obtained before the fourth cycle of nivolumab. The chain combines TRBV14 with TRBJ2-3; D is tentatively TRBD1 or TRBD2 (5 bases each). The sequence came from a human donor with classical Hodgkin lymphoma. The CDR3 DNA is TGTGCCAGCAGCCGAGGGGCCTTTTCGGCAGATACGCAGTATTTT. Amino acids: CASSRGAFSADTQYF.